The 26 T cell receptor beta chains given below trace back to one sample, sequenced in a study of blood T cells in healthy people across ages (dated by TCRdb to the mid-2010s). The library relied on 5' RACE. The run used an Illumina HiSeq 2500. The second PCR ran for about 6 to 12 cycles and used a J-beta primer mix along with a sample-barcoded 5' primer. Using fastp at Q25 and MiXCR, TCRdb reprocessed the public reads and kept productive beta chains. Duplicate CDR3 protein sequences are folded into a single record with the most common DNA and genes. Recorded for this sample are 590,000 or so distinct CDR3 sequences; roughly 31% of them occurred a single time. The top ten clonotypes cover around 14% of the sample. Source material: blood. The receptors derive from a woman older than 75 in good health.

Of note for this clonotype: One base away lies a much larger clone, so this may be a sequencing read error. CDR3 loop: CAARAGGSYNEQFF. In DNA, the CDR3 is TGTGCCGCCAGAGCGGGGGGTTCCTACAATGAGCAGTTCTTC. The genes are TRBV24-1 and TRBJ2-1; 9 bases map to TRBD2. Germline V lookup: CDR1 KGHDR, CDR2 SFDVKD. The CDR3 contains 14 residues.

This clonotype was seen only a few times. The DNA of the CDR3 is TGTGCCAGCAGCTTATACGGGCCCCAGCATTTT. Translation: CASSLYGPQHF. The V call is TRBV7-9, the J call TRBJ1-5, with D hard to call. CDR3 length equals 11 residues. Germline CDR1 and CDR2: SEHNR and FQNEAQ (reference sequence). The V gene lost 2 bases and the J gene lost 9 bases, with 5 bases spanning the gap.

This clonotype was seen at least ten times. J is TRBJ2-5 and V is TRBV2, with D unclear. From germline, CDR1 is SNHLY and CDR2 FYNNEI. The CDR3 loop spans 13 amino acids. Trimming left V 3 bases short and J 1 base short, with 6 bases between. The CDR3 region has the DNA TGTGCCAGCAGTGAGGATTTCCAAGAGACCCAGTACTTC. Its translation is CASSEDFQETQYF.

J is TRBJ2-3 and V is TRBV12-3 or TRBV12-4; 9 bases match TRBD1. This CDR3 spans 16 amino acids. The J segment lost 11 bases and the V segment lost 3 bases, leaving 15 bases of the junction unmatched. The CDR3 spells CASSFRTGVYTDVQYF. CDR3 coding DNA: TGTGCCAGCAGTTTCCGGACAGGGGTCTACACAGATGTGCAGTATTTT.

This clonotype was seen many times. The chain recombines TRBV24-1 with TRBJ2-3, with 7 nucleotides matching TRBD1. Germline V gene sequence: CDR1 KGHDR, CDR2 SFDVKD. The CDR3 extends over 16 amino acids. J lost 0 bases, V lost 2 bases, and 4 bases had no gene match. In nucleotides, the CDR3 is TGTGCCACCAGTGATTCCGCGACAGGGAGCACAGATACGCAGTATTTT. This encodes CATSDSATGSTDTQYF.

At least ten counts were recorded for this clonotype. The chain carries TRBV7-9 and TRBJ2-1; no clear D. The CDR3 loop spans 11 amino acids. Per germline, CDR1 SEHNR and CDR2 FQNEAQ (reference sequence). CDR3 nucleotide sequence: TGTGGGTCCGCTACCTTCAATGAGCAGTTCTTC. This translates into CGSATFNEQFF.

V is TRBV5-6 and J is TRBJ2-2, with a possible D match to TRBD1 (5 bases). The V end lost 4 bases, the J end lost 0 bases, and 10 bases lay between the germline ends. Germline CDR1 and CDR2: SGHDT and YYEEEE. This CDR3 spans 15 amino acids. The CDR3 nucleotides read TGTGCCAGCAGCCCCGCAGGGACGAACACCGGGGAGCTGTTTTTT. This gives the protein CASSPAGTNTGELFF.

This clonotype was seen once. With a much larger clone just one base away, this may be a read error. The rearrangement uses TRBV2 and TRBJ1-2; perhaps TRBD1 as D (5 bases). With 0 bases removed from V and 0 bases from J, the gap between germline ends came to 5 bases. Germline CDR1 SNHLY, CDR2 FYNNEI. The CDR3 extends over 14 amino acids. Here the CDR3 DNA reads TGTGCCAGCAGTGAAGCCAGGGCTAACTATGGCTACACCTTC. Its translation is CASSEARANYGYTF.

The V and J genes are TRBV5-1 and TRBJ1-1, with 8 nucleotides matching TRBD1. CDR3 size: 13 residues. Germline CDR1 SGHRS, CDR2 YFSETQ. Losses at the gene ends were 5 bases for V and 6 bases for J; bases not matched to a gene: 6. The CDR3 region has the DNA TGCGCCAGCAGTATTCAGGGGGCGGCTGAAGCTTTCTTT. The encoded protein is CASSIQGAAEAFF.

About this clonotype: A much larger clonotype is one base distant, so this may be a read error. The V gene is TRBV15, the J gene TRBJ2-3, with a possible D match to TRBD1 (5 bases). The V end was cut by 1 base, the J end by 6 bases, with 14 bases between. Germline V gene sequence: CDR1 LNHNV, CDR2 YYDKDF (reference sequence). This CDR3 spans 15 amino acids. As DNA, the CDR3 is TGTGCCACCAGCAGAGGAGGCAGGGAAACCGATACGCAGTATTTT. Its protein product is CATSRGGRETDTQYF.

A remark on this clonotype: This may be a read error, as it is one base from a much larger clone. The rearrangement uses TRBV20-1 and TRBJ1-1, with 7 bases identical to TRBD1. Germline loops: CDR1 DFQATT, CDR2 SNEGSKA (reference sequence). This CDR3 is 15 amino acids long. Trimming took 0 bases from V and 4 from J; bases not matched to a gene: 8. CDR3 protein: CSARDPTGMSTEAFF. In DNA, the CDR3 is TGCAGTGCTAGAGATCCGACAGGGATGAGCACTGAAGCTTTCTTT.

This clonotype was seen at least ten times. The V and J genes are TRBV11-2 and TRBJ2-1, with 9 positions matching TRBD2. With V trimmed by 5 bases and J by 8 bases, 13 bases remained unmatched. Germline-derived CDR1 and CDR2 are SGHAT and FQNNGV. This CDR3 is built from 16 residues. For the CDR3, the DNA is TGTGCCAGCAGCCCAGGGGCGGGGGGGCTTAATTATGAGCAGTTCTTC. Its protein is CASSPGAGGLNYEQFF.

Worth noting for this clonotype: A much larger clone lies one base from this, so it may be a read error. The chain employs TRBV7-8 and TRBJ2-1; no clear D. The end of the DNA aligns better with TRBJ2-7, so the J call may be wrong. The germline CDR1 and CDR2 sequences are SGHVS and FQNEAQ. The CDR3 runs to 16 residues. In DNA, the CDR3 is TGTGCCAGCAGCTTAGTCGGCAGCGTGGGCTACAATGAGCAGTACTTC. Protein product: CASSLVGSVGYNEQYF.

In this sample, this clonotype turned up a few times. An end of the junction does not agree with germline; a read error may underlie this. This rearrangement joins TRBV28 to TRBJ1-2; D unresolved. The CDR3 consists of 13 residues. Germline CDR1 is MDHEN and CDR2 is SYDVKM. The CDR3 DNA follows: TGTGCCAGCAGGTTATCGTCGGTCGGTGGCTACACCTTC. It codes for CASRLSSVGGYTF.

This clonotype was seen a few times. This may be a read error: a much more frequent sequence differs by one nucleotide. CDR3 amino acids: CASSIVGGYEQYF. The CDR3 DNA reads TGTGCCAGCAGCATAGTTGGGGGGTACGAGCAGTACTTC. The chain uses TRBV7-2 and TRBJ2-7; maybe TRBD2 (6 bases). Germline CDR1 and CDR2: SGHTA and FQGNSA. The V gene lost 5 bases and the J gene lost 4 bases, with 12 bases spanning the gap. The CDR3 runs 13 residues.

This clonotype has a count of ten or more. CDR3 residues: CAWSVLQGRGYTF. CDR3 bases: TGTGCCTGGAGTGTTTTACAGGGGAGAGGCTACACCTTC. The chain uses TRBV30 and TRBJ1-2; 7 nucleotides align to TRBD1. CDR1 and CDR2 (germline): GTSNPN, SVGIG (reference sequence). The CDR3 loop spans 13 amino acids. After removal of 0 bases from V and 8 bases from J, the junction contained 6 bases not matched to a gene. The full variable domain, with the rest looked up from reference TRBV30 and TRBJ1-2, is SQTIHQWPATLVQPVGSPLSLECTVEGTSNPNLYWYRQAAGRGLQLLFYSVGIGQISSEVPQNLSASRPQDRQFILSSKKLLLSDSGFYLCAWSVLQGRGYTFGSGTRLTVV.

This clonotype was counted at least ten times. The gene calls are TRBV7-2 and TRBJ2-2, with TRBD2 matching 15 bases. This CDR3 is 15 amino acids long. The J segment lost 6 bases and the V segment lost 7 bases, leaving 3 bases of the junction unmatched. Germline CDR1 and CDR2: SGHTA and FQGNSA. The CDR3 DNA reads as TGTGCCAGCAAAGGGACTAGCGGGGGGCCCGGGGAGCTGTTTTTT. This codes for CASKGTSGGPGELFF.

At least ten counts were recorded for this clonotype. This chain links TRBV3-1 with TRBJ2-7; D remains ambiguous. Trimming cost V 1 base and J 4 bases, with 8 bases left between them. Germline V gives CDR1 LGHDT, CDR2 YNNKEL (reference sequence). CDR3 length: 13 residues. CDR3 sequence reads: CASSQVGRYEQYF. The CDR3 nucleotides are TGTGCCAGCAGCCAAGTCGGCAGGTACGAGCAGTACTTC.

This clonotype was seen a few times. The chain carries TRBV20-1 and TRBJ1-3, with D uncertain. CDR3 length equals 15 residues. Germline CDR1 and CDR2: DFQATT and SNEGSKA (reference sequence). Trimming left V 5 bases short and J 0 bases short, with 14 bases between. The CDR3 coding sequence is TGCAGTGCTCACACCCCATTGAGCTCTGGAAACACCATATATTTT. Its protein is CSAHTPLSSGNTIYF.

This clonotype showed up just a few times. The J gene is TRBJ2-7, the V gene TRBV4-1, with D perhaps TRBD1 or TRBD2 (5 bases each). CDR3 size: 15 residues. The V end was cut by 1 base, the J end by 3 bases, with 13 bases between. The germline V gene encodes CDR1 MGHRA and CDR2 YSYEKL. In DNA form, the CDR3 reads TGCGCCAGCAGCCAAGTCGGGGCAGAAAACTACGAGCAGTACTTC. Its protein product is CASSQVGAENYEQYF.

The chain recombines TRBV6-1 with TRBJ2-7; 9 nucleotides match TRBD1. CDR3 length: 13 residues. Germline V gene sequence: CDR1 MNHNS, CDR2 SASEGT. Trimming cost V 10 bases and J 2 bases; bases outside gene matches: 6. This chain's CDR3 is CAITDRGPYEQYF. CDR3 DNA sequence: TGTGCCATCACGGACAGGGGCCCCTACGAGCAGTACTTC.

The chain recombines TRBV5-6 with TRBJ1-2, with TRBD1 as a possible D gene (5 bases). The CDR3 extends over 14 amino acids. V was trimmed by 4 bases and J by 5 bases, leaving 15 bases between them. The germline gives CDR1 SGHDT, CDR2 YYEEEE. The CDR3 here is CASSPGAGIYGYTF. In nucleotides, the CDR3 is TGTGCCAGCAGCCCCGGGGCAGGGATATATGGCTACACCTTC. Drawing the rest from reference TRBV5-6 and TRBJ1-2, the complete variable domain is DAGVTQSPTHLIKTRGQQVTLRCSPKSGHDTVSWYQQALGQGPQFIFQYYEEEERQRGNFPDRFSGHQFPNYSSELNVNALLLGDSALYLCASSPGAGIYGYTFGSGTRLTVV.

V gene TRBV5-5 combines with J gene TRBJ1-1, with D perhaps TRBD1 (5 bases). V was clipped by 6 bases and J by 10 bases, with 16 bases between them. The CDR3 is 12 residues long. CDR1 and CDR2 (germline): SGHKS, YYEKEE (reference sequence). The CDR3 region has the DNA TGTGCCAGCAACTCCTCCCCAGGGACAGCTTTCTTT. This encodes CASNSSPGTAFF.

This clonotype was detected ten times or more. The CDR3, as DNA: TGTGCCAGCAGTTCCGTGCTGAATTCACCCCTCCACTTT. It yields the protein CASSSVLNSPLHF. The J gene is TRBJ1-6, the V gene TRBV27; D ambiguous. V was clipped by 4 bases and J by 7 bases, with 8 bases between them. CDR1 is MNHEY and CDR2 is SMNVEV in the germline V gene (reference sequence). The CDR3 has 13 residues.

The rearrangement joins TRBV27 to TRBJ2-3, with D uncertain. Germline V gives CDR1 MNHEY, CDR2 SMNVEV (reference sequence). V was pared by 5 bases and J by 6 bases, with 15 bases between. CDR3 length: 14 residues. CDR3 nucleotides: TGTGCCAGCAGTGTAACGCAAGCGAGCGATACGCAGTATTTT. Protein: CASSVTQASDTQYF.

The table lists this clonotype with many counts. The CDR3 DNA follows: TGCAGCGCCCGAGCGGGGCGAGGGACAGATACGCAGTATTTT. The encoded protein is CSARAGRGTDTQYF. V gene TRBV29-1 combines with J gene TRBJ2-3, with 7 bases that match TRBD2. CDR1 SQVTM and CDR2 ANQGSEA come from the germline V gene. The CDR3 totals 14 residues. With V trimmed by 7 bases and J by 3 bases, 10 bases remained unmatched.